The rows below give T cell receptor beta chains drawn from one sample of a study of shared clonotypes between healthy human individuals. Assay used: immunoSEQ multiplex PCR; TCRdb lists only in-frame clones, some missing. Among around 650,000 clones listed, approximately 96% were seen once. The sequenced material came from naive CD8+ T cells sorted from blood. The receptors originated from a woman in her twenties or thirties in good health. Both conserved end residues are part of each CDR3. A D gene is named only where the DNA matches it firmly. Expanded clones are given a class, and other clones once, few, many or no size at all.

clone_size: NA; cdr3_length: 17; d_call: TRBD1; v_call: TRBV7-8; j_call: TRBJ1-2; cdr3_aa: CASSPRFLGQEGYGYTF; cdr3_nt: TGTGCCAGCAGCCCCCGTTTTCTGGGACAGGAGGGCTATGGCTACACCTTC
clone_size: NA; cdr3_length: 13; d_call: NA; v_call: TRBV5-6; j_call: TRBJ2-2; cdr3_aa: CASSPRQVPELFF; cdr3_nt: TGTGCCAGCAGCCCCAGACAGGTCCCGGAGCTGTTTTTT
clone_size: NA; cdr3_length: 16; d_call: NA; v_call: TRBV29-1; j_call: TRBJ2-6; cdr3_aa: CSVGGDLISGANVLTF; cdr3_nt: TGCAGCGTCGGGGGTGACCTTATCTCTGGGGCCAACGTCCTGACTTTC
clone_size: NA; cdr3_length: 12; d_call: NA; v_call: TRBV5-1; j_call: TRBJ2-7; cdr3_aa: CASSSESYEQYF; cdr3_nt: TGCGCCAGCAGCTCGGAGTCCTACGAGCAGTACTTC
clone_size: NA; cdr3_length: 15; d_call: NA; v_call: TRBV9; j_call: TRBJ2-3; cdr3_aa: CASSVYGRAEDTQYF; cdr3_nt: TGTGCCAGCAGCGTATACGGGAGAGCCGAAGATACGCAGTATTTT
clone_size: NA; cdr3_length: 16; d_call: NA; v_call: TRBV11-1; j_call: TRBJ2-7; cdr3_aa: CASSLIGGPGFYEQYF; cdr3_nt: TGTGCCAGCAGCTTAATAGGTGGCCCGGGGTTCTACGAGCAGTACTTC
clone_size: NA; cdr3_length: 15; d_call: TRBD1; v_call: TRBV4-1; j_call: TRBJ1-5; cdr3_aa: CASSQVETGDQPQHF; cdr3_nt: TGCGCCAGCAGCCAAGTAGAGACAGGGGACCAGCCCCAGCATTTT
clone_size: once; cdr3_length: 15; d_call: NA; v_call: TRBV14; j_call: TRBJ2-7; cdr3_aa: CASSRAVRSGYEQYF; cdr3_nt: TGTGCCAGCAGCCGAGCCGTGAGGTCAGGGTACGAGCAGTACTTC
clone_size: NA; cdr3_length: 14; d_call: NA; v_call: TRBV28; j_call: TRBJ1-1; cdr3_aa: CASSLVGDGTEAFF; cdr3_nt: TGTGCCAGCAGTTTGGTCGGGGATGGGACTGAAGCTTTCTTT
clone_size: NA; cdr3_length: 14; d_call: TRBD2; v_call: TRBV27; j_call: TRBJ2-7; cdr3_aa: CASSPGTSGREQYF; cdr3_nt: TGTGCCAGCAGTCCAGGGACTAGCGGGAGGGAGCAGTACTTC
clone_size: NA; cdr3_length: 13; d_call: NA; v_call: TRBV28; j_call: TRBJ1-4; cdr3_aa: CASSPMEGEKLFF; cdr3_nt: TGTGCCAGCAGTCCCATGGAGGGGGAAAAACTGTTTTTT
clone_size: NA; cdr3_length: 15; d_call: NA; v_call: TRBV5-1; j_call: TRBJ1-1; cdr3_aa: CASSLWQGWDTEAFF; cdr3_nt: TGCGCCAGCAGCTTGTGGCAGGGTTGGGACACTGAAGCTTTCTTT
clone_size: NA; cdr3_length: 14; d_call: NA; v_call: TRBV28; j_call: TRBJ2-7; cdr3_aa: CASSSPRGSYEQYF; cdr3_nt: TGTGCCAGCAGTTCGCCGCGGGGATCCTACGAGCAGTACTTC
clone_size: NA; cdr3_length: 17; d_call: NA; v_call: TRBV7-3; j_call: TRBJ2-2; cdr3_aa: CASSLRIREVNTGELFF; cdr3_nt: TGTGCCAGCAGCTTAAGGATCAGGGAGGTGAACACCGGGGAGCTGTTTTTT
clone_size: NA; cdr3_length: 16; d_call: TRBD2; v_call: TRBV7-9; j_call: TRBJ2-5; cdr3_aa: CASRQLTGLDQETQYF; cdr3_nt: TGTGCCAGCAGGCAGCTAACCGGACTAGATCAAGAGACCCAGTACTTC
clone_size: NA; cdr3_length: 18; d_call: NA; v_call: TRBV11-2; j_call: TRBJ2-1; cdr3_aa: CASSLTHPPGLSYNEQFF; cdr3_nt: TGTGCCAGCAGCTTAACCCACCCCCCGGGACTGTCCTACAATGAGCAGTTCTTC
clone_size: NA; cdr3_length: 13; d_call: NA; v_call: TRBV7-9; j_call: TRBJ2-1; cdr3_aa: CASSRVTYNEQFF; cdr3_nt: TGTGCCAGCAGCAGGGTAACCTACAATGAGCAGTTCTTC
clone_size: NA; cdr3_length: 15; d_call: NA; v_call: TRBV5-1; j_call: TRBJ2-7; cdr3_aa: CASSRNSGSSYEQYF; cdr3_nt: TGCGCCAGCAGCCGAAATTCGGGGAGCTCCTACGAGCAGTACTTC
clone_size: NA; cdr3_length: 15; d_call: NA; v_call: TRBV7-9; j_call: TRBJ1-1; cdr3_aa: CASSSLPQGNTEAFF; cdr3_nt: TGTGCCAGCAGCTCCCTGCCGCAAGGGAACACTGAAGCTTTCTTT
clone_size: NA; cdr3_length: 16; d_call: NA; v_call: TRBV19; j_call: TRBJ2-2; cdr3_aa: CARKIKGRPNTGELFF; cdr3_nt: TGTGCCAGAAAAATTAAGGGACGGCCGAACACCGGGGAGCTGTTTTTT
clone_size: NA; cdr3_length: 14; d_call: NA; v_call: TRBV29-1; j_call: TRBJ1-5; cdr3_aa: CSVQDRDSNQPQHF; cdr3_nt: TGCAGCGTACAGGACAGAGATAGCAATCAGCCCCAGCATTTT
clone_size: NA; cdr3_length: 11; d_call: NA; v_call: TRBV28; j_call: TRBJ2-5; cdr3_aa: CASTTLGTQYF; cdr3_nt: TGTGCCAGCACCACCCTAGGGACCCAGTACTTC
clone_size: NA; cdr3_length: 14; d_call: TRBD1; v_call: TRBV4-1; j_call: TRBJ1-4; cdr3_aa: CASSGTGGGEKLFF; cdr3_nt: TGCGCCAGCAGCGGGACAGGGGGAGGTGAAAAACTGTTTTTT
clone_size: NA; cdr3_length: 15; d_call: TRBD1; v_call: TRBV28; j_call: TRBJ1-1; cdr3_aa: CASSRPGQMNTEAFF; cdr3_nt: TGTGCCAGCTCCCGTCCGGGACAGATGAACACTGAAGCTTTCTTT
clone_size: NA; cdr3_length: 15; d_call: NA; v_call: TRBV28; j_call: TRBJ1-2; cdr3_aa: CASSSVPSGDYGYTF; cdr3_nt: TGTGCCAGCAGCTCCGTTCCCTCGGGCGACTATGGCTACACCTTC
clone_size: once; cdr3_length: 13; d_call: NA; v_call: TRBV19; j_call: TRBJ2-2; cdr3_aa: CASSHGNTGELFF; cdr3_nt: TGTGCCAGTAGTCACGGGAACACCGGGGAGCTGTTTTTT
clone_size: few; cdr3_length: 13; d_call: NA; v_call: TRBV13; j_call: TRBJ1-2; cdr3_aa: CASSLQGSYGYTF; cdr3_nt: TGTGCCAGCAGCTTACAGGGGAGTTATGGCTACACCTTC
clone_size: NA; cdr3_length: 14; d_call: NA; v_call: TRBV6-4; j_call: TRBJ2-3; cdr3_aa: CASSKDRSTDTQYF; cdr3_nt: TGTGCCAGCAGCAAGGACAGATCCACAGATACGCAGTATTTT
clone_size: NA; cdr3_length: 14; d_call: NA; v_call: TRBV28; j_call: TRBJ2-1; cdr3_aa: CASSRGLSYNEQFF; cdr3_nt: TGTGCCAGCAGCCGTGGACTGAGCTACAATGAGCAGTTCTTC
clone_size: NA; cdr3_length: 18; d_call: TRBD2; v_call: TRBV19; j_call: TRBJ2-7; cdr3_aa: CASSTGPRLAGGNYEQYF; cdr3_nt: TGTGCCAGTAGCACTGGCCCTCGACTGGCGGGAGGCAATTACGAGCAGTACTTC
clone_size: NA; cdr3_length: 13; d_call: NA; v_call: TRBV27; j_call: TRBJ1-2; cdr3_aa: CASSSGENYGYTF; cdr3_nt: TGTGCCAGCAGTTCCGGGGAAAACTATGGCTACACCTTC
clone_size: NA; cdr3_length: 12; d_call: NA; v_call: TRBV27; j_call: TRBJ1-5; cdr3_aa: CASSMTGQPQHF; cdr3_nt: TGTGCCAGCAGTATGACGGGTCAGCCCCAGCATTTT
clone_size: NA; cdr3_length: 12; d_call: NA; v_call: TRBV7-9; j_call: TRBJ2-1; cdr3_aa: CASSISYNEQFF; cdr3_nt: TGTGCCAGCAGCATATCCTACAATGAGCAGTTCTTC
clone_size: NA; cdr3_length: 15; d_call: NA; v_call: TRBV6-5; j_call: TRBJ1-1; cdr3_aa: CASSYSLQGNTEAFF; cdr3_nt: TGTGCCAGCAGTTACTCCCTCCAGGGGAACACTGAAGCTTTCTTT
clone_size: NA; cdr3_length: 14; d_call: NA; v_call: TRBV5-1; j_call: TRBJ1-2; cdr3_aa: CASSLVGANYGYTF; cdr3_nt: TGCGCCAGCAGCTTGGTTGGAGCTAACTATGGCTACACCTTC
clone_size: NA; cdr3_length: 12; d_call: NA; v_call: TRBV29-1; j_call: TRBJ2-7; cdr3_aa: CSVEEGAYEQYF; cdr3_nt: TGCAGCGTTGAAGAAGGGGCCTACGAGCAGTACTTC
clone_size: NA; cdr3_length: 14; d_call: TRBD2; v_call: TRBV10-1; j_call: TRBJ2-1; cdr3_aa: CASGRERERDEQFF; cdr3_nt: TGCGCCAGCGGCCGGGAGCGGGAGCGGGATGAGCAGTTCTTC
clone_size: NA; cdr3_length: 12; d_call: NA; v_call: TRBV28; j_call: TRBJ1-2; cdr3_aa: CASSTPGYGYTF; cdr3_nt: TGTGCCAGCAGTACTCCGGGGTATGGCTACACCTTC
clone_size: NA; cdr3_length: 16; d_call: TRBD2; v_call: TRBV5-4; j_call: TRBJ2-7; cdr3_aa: CASSRRLAGELYEQYF; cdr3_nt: TGTGCCAGCAGCCGACGACTAGCGGGAGAGCTATACGAGCAGTACTTC